This T cell receptor beta chain was sequenced in a study of CXCR3-negative and CXCR3-positive naive CD8 T cells. Overall study findings and caveats: TRBV-TRBJ usage matched between naive CXCR3-negative and CXCR3-positive cells but not between memory cells. In CXCR3-positive naive cells, the TRB CDR3s were more hydrophobic than in CXCR3-negative naive cells.

In the case of this clonotype: Antigen: not known.

Among CD8+ T cells, naive ones were CD45RO-CCR7+CD27+CD95-. UMI-tagged TRB cDNA libraries were built via 5' RACE. Each CDR3 protein gets one entry in TCRdb, which reprocessed the 5' RACE reads and gives no DNA. The sample data list about 120,000 distinct CDR3 sequences. The CDR3 is 15 residues long. The germline gives CDR1 MDHEN, CDR2 SYDVKM. Sequenced material: naive CXCR3- CD8+ T cells from blood. Subset defined: CD45RO-CCR7+CD27+CD95- naive CD8+ T cells lacking CXCR3 (TNR3-). This chain connects TRBV28 to TRBJ2-3; TCRdb picks TRBD2, but there is no DNA to check that call. The TCR originated in a human donor in good health. Some clones in this sample may be carry-over from other donors' samples. This CDR3 is CASSPTRFSTDTQYF.